One sample yielded the 30 T cell receptor beta chains listed below, sequenced in a study of blood T cell repertoires in COVID-19. The repertoire was sequenced with immunoSEQ multiplex PCR; TCRdb's copy has only in-frame clones and lacks some. The repertoire consists of 140,000 to 150,000 clones, with 70% to 90% occurring once and the leading ten covering roughly 8%. The sequencing input was peripheral blood. These receptor sequences come from a woman aged 60-75 years with COVID-19, enrolled during active disease.

The chain joins TRBV28 to TRBJ1-4; the D gene is possibly TRBD1 (5 bases). Trimming removed 2 bases from V and 0 bases from J, with 10 bases in between. CDR1 and CDR2 from the germline V gene are MDHEN and SYDVKM. This CDR3 comprises 16 residues. CDR3: CASSLIQGATNEKLFF. In DNA, the CDR3 is TGTGCCAGCAGTTTAATCCAGGGTGCAACTAATGAAAAACTGTTTTTT.

CDR3 protein: CSADRRDSGMNTEAFF. CDR3 DNA: TGCAGCGCCGACCGGAGGGACAGCGGAATGAACACTGAAGCTTTCTTT. The V and J genes are TRBV29-1 and TRBJ1-1, with 7 positions matching TRBD1. Germline V CDR1 and CDR2: SQVTM, ANQGSEA. The CDR3 is 16 amino acids. V trimming: 7 bases; J trimming: 0 bases; junction bases outside the gene matches: 14.

This clone has more than one count but fewer than ten. CDR3 bases: TGCGCCAGCAGCTTGGGGCTTATGGACAACCAAGAGACCCAGTACTTC. This sequence encodes CASSLGLMDNQETQYF. This rearrangement joins TRBV5-1 to TRBJ2-5; D might be TRBD1 (5 bases). The germline CDR1 and CDR2 sequences are SGHRS and YFSETQ. V was clipped by 0 bases and J by 0 bases, with 12 bases between them. The length of the CDR3 is 16 residues.

This chain links TRBV6-6 with TRBJ2-1, with D unclear. V lost 5 bases to trimming and J lost 9 bases, with 14 bases between them. The CDR3 is 13 residues long. Per germline, CDR1 MNHNY and CDR2 SVGAGI (reference sequence). This CDR3 reads CASSRSSAAEQFF. CDR3 coding DNA: TGTGCCAGCAGTCGATCTTCGGCGGCTGAGCAGTTCTTC.

This chain connects TRBV6-6 to TRBJ2-5, with 8 positions matching TRBD2. CDR1 is MNHNY and CDR2 is SVGAGI in the germline V gene (reference sequence). The CDR3 is 14 amino acids. With V trimmed by 5 bases and J by 3 bases, 5 bases remained unmatched. The chain's CDR3 is CASSQPGLEETQYF. CDR3 bases: TGTGCCAGCAGTCAACCGGGACTAGAAGAGACCCAGTACTTC.

The genes are TRBV4-1 and TRBJ2-5; 8 bases are a match to TRBD2. The CDR3 sequence is 17 residues long. V lost 3 bases and J lost 5; bases outside the gene matches: 14. Germline CDR1 MGHRA, CDR2 YSYEKL. Written as DNA, the CDR3 is TGCGCCAGCAGCCAGTCGGGGGGGCCATGGGTAGAGGAGACCCAGTACTTC. It codes for CASSQSGGPWVEETQYF.

The chain is built from TRBV15 and TRBJ2-4, with 15 positions matching TRBD2. This CDR3 has 18 amino acids. V lost 0 bases, J lost 1 base, and 1 base stayed unmatched. Germline V gene data show CDR1 as LNHNV and CDR2 as YYDKDF (reference sequence). Written as DNA, the CDR3 is TGTGCCACCAGCAGAGATGGGACTAGCGGGGGGGCCAAAAACATTCAGTACTTC. This encodes CATSRDGTSGGAKNIQYF.

The chain's CDR3 is CASSSRGRPNQPQHF. DNA for the CDR3: TGTGCCAGCAGTTCCCGGGGTAGACCGAATCAGCCCCAGCATTTT. The V and J genes are TRBV28 and TRBJ1-5; D uncertain. The germline gives CDR1 MDHEN, CDR2 SYDVKM. This CDR3 region has 15 residues. Between the trimmed V and J ends, which lost 4 bases and 4 bases, there was a span of 14 bases.

The rearrangement uses TRBV7-9 and TRBJ2-3; possible D gene TRBD2, 6 bases. Trimming pared 5 bases from V and 3 bases from J, leaving 18 bases between. CDR1 and CDR2 (germline): SEHNR, FQNEAQ (reference sequence). CDR3 size: 16 residues. CDR3 in amino acids: CASSLGLLGGTDTQYF. The CDR3 DNA reads TGTGCCAGCAGCCTGGGACTCCTTGGGGGGACAGATACGCAGTATTTT. The entire variable domain, with the rest obtained from reference TRBV7-9 and TRBJ2-3, is as follows: DTGVSQNPRHKITKRGQNVTFRCDPISEHNRLYWYRQTLGQGPEFLTYFQNEAQLEKSRLLSDRFSAERPKGSFSTLEIQRTEQGDSAMYLCASSLGLLGGTDTQYFGPGTRLTVL.

The chain carries TRBV21-1 and TRBJ1-1; TRBD1 was called by the table and not checked on the DNA. TRBV21-1 is deemed a pseudogene. This CDR3 has 12 residues. Here the CDR3 DNA reads TGTGCCAGCAGCATCCGGACACTTGAAGCTTTCTTT. Translating gives CASSIRTLEAFF.

This chain uses TRBV18 with TRBJ1-2, with 8 bases matching TRBD1. The V gene's germline CDR1 is KGHSH and CDR2 LQKENI. The CDR3 extends over 17 amino acids. With V trimmed by 2 bases and J by 4 bases, 12 bases remained unmatched. For the CDR3, the DNA is TGTGCCAGCTCACCAATTTCGCAGCAGGGGGCTTCCTATGGCTACACCTTC. The encoded protein is CASSPISQQGASYGYTF.

This clone was seen only a few times. The chain combines TRBV12-3 or TRBV12-4 with TRBJ1-1, with TRBD1 matching 9 bases. V was clipped by 3 bases and J by 7 bases; unmatched bases: 0. The CDR3 covers 12 residues. The CDR3 protein is CASSLGQGEAFF. The DNA for the CDR3 is TGTGCCAGCAGTTTGGGACAGGGTGAAGCTTTCTTT.

The chain combines TRBV6-5 with TRBJ2-5, with TRBD2 identical over 7 bases. This CDR3 spans 15 amino acids. V trimming: 6 bases; J trimming: 5 bases; junction bases outside the gene matches: 12. Germline assignment: CDR1 MNHEY and CDR2 SVGAGI. The CDR3 DNA is TGTGCCAGCAGCTCTAGCGGCAGAAATTGGGAGACCCAGTACTTC. Its translation: CASSSSGRNWETQYF.

The rearrangement joins TRBV3-1 (or the pseudogene TRBV3-2) to TRBJ1-2; D uncertain. V lost 3 bases, J lost 4 bases, and 9 bases lay in between. There are 13 residues in the CDR3. Germline V gives CDR1 LGHDT, CDR2 YNNKEL (reference sequence). The CDR3 nucleotides read TGTGCCAGCAGCCAGGGCAATACCTATGGCTACACCTTC. Its translation: CASSQGNTYGYTF.

This clone is a singleton in its sample. The gene calls are TRBV30 and TRBJ1-3; D remains unclear. CDR3 size: 13 residues. Trimming removed 3 bases from V and 4 bases from J, with 10 bases in between. Per the germline V gene, CDR1 is GTSNPN and CDR2 is SVGIG (reference sequence). CDR3 bases: TGTGCCTGGAGCTCGGGATCCGGAAACACCATATATTTT. Amino acids: CAWSSGSGNTIYF.

V is TRBV15 and J is TRBJ2-2; D is ambiguous. The CDR3 length is 17 residues. V was shortened by 2 bases and J by 2 bases, with 15 bases between the two germline ends. Germline CDR1 reads LNHNV; CDR2 reads YYDKDF (reference sequence). The CDR3, as DNA: TGTGCCACCAGCAGACCACCATCCCGACAAAACACCGGGGAGCTGTTTTTT. This translates into CATSRPPSRQNTGELFF.

The CDR3 coding sequence is TGTGCCAGCAGTTCTGAGGGACTAGCGGGGGTACTAGCCAAAAACATTCAGTACTTC. Translation: CASSSEGLAGVLAKNIQYF. The chain recombines TRBV28 with TRBJ2-4, with TRBD2 matching over 14 bases. The V gene's germline CDR1 is MDHEN and CDR2 SYDVKM. This CDR3 is built from 19 residues. V was pared by 4 bases and J by 0 bases, with 8 bases of the junction left unmatched. Filled out from reference TRBV28 and TRBJ2-4, the complete variable domain reads DVKVTQSSRYLVKRTGEKVFLECVQDMDHENMFWYRQDPGLGLRLIYFSYDVKMKEKGDIPEGYSVSREKKERFSLILESASTNQTSMYLCASSSEGLAGVLAKNIQYFGAGTRLSVL.

This clone was seen a handful of times. The rearrangement links TRBV7-3 to TRBJ2-1; D might be TRBD1 (5 bases). The CDR3 consists of 15 residues. V dropped 3 bases and J dropped 3 bases, with 12 bases sitting between them. CDR1 SGHTA and CDR2 FQGTGA come from the germline V gene. The CDR3 nucleotides are TGTGCCAGCAGCTTTCCTGGGGCCCTCTACAATGAGCAGTTCTTC. Translated, it gives CASSFPGALYNEQFF. Complete variable domain (other parts from reference TRBV7-3 and TRBJ2-1): GAGVSQTPSNKVTEKGKYVELRCDPISGHTALYWYRQSLGQGPEFLIYFQGTGAADDSGLPNDRFFAVRPEGSVSTLKIQRTERGDSAVYLCASSFPGALYNEQFFGPGTRLTVL.

In this sample, this clone turned up once. V usage is TRBV18 and J usage is TRBJ1-6; possible D gene TRBD1, 5 bases. Germline-derived CDR1 and CDR2 are KGHSH and LQKENI. Trimming stripped 3 bases from V and 10 bases from J, with 16 bases between. The CDR3 covers 15 residues. This CDR3 is CASSPRDSRASPLHF. As DNA, the CDR3 is TGTGCCAGCTCACCTCGGGACTCCCGGGCATCACCCCTCCACTTT.

This clone occurred once. J is TRBJ1-3 and V is TRBV7-3, with D possibly matching TRBD1 (5 bases). Trimming took off 1 base at V and 0 bases at J, with 10 bases between the two ends. CDR3 length equals 16 residues. Germline CDR1 and CDR2: SGHTA and FQGTGA. The CDR3, as DNA: TGTGCCAGCAGCTTAAACAGGATGGGCTCTGGAAACACCATATATTTT. Amino acids: CASSLNRMGSGNTIYF.

The genes are TRBV30 and TRBJ2-5, with TRBD2 identical over 8 bases. V shed 6 bases, J shed 2 bases, and the junction held 5 bases outside the gene matches. This CDR3 is 13 amino acids long. CDR1 is GTSNPN and CDR2 is SVGIG in the germline V gene (reference sequence). The CDR3: CACKRGGQETQYF. CDR3 DNA sequence: TGTGCCTGCAAACGGGGGGGACAAGAGACCCAGTACTTC. Drawing the rest from reference TRBV30 and TRBJ2-5, the complete variable domain is SQTIHQWPATLVQPVGSPLSLECTVEGTSNPNLYWYRQAAGRGLQLLFYSVGIGQISSEVPQNLSASRPQDRQFILSSKKLLLSDSGFYLCACKRGGQETQYFGPGTRLLVL.

DNA of the CDR3: TGTGCCAGCAGCTCCGGACTAGCGGGGATATACGAGCAGTACTTC. It is translated as CASSSGLAGIYEQYF. This chain connects TRBV13 to TRBJ2-7, with 12 bases aligning to TRBD2. J lost 4 bases, V lost 4 bases, and 5 bases had no gene match. This CDR3 is built from 15 residues. Germline loops: CDR1 PRHDT, CDR2 FYEKMQ (reference sequence).

The chain joins TRBV27 to TRBJ2-5; tentative D call: TRBD2 (7 bases). V was trimmed by 6 bases and J by 2 bases, leaving 22 bases between them. The CDR3 contains 17 residues. CDR1 and CDR2 (germline): MNHEY, SMNVEV (reference sequence). CDR3 DNA sequence: TGTGCCAGCAGCCCCAAATACCCAGGGGAGGGTCAAGAGACCCAGTACTTC. Translation gives CASSPKYPGEGQETQYF.

This clone appeared a few times. Here the CDR3 reads CASSRQGIQPQHF. The CDR3 DNA follows: TGTGCCAGTAGTAGACAGGGGATTCAGCCCCAGCATTTT. V gene TRBV19 combines with J gene TRBJ1-5, with 8 bases aligning to TRBD1. CDR1 and CDR2 from the germline V gene are LNHDA and SQIVND (reference sequence). J gave up 6 bases and V 4 bases, and 2 bases lay outside the gene matches. This CDR3 has 13 amino acids.

This sequence joins TRBV27 and TRBJ2-7; TRBD1 matches at 8 bases. CDR3 size: 13 residues. The germline gives CDR1 MNHEY, CDR2 SMNVEV (reference sequence). The trim removed 7 bases at V and 5 bases at J, leaving 7 bases unmatched. In DNA form, the CDR3 reads TGTGCCAGCACCTTAGGACAGGGCCACGAGCAGTACTTC. Amino acid sequence: CASTLGQGHEQYF.

The rearrangement uses TRBV7-3 and TRBJ2-3; D is unclear. Germline assignment: CDR1 SGHTA and CDR2 FQGTGA. The CDR3 sequence is 15 residues long. The ends were cut back, 2 bases at V and 0 bases at J, with 9 bases in the middle. CDR3 loop: CASSLVAASTDTQYF. CDR3 sequence (DNA): TGTGCCAGCAGCTTAGTAGCTGCTAGCACAGATACGCAGTATTTT.

The genes are TRBV5-5 and TRBJ2-5; D may be TRBD1 (5 bases). The CDR3 spans 16 residues. Germline V gives CDR1 SGHKS, CDR2 YYEKEE (reference sequence). V lost 4 bases and J 1 base, leaving 17 bases between the germline ends. The CDR3 region is CASSPYRLTPQETQYF. For the CDR3, the DNA is TGTGCCAGCAGCCCCTACAGGTTAACCCCCCAAGAGACCCAGTACTTC.

The V gene is TRBV7-8, the J gene TRBJ2-3; 9 bases are shared with TRBD2. CDR1 SGHVS and CDR2 FQNEAQ come from the germline V gene. The V segment lost 1 base and the J segment 2 bases; nucleotides outside the gene matches: 7. The length of the CDR3 is 17 residues. The CDR3 sequence is CASSLDGLAQSTDTQYF. The CDR3 nucleotides are TGTGCCAGCAGCTTAGATGGACTAGCGCAGTCCACAGATACGCAGTATTTT.

This clone was observed once. V usage is TRBV7-9 and J usage is TRBJ1-1; D gene uncertain. V was pared by 6 bases and J by 2 bases, with 16 bases between. This CDR3 is 15 amino acids long. Germline V gene sequence: CDR1 SEHNR, CDR2 FQNEAQ (reference sequence). The CDR3 region is CASRLPRVVNTEAFF. The CDR3 DNA reads TGTGCCAGCAGGCTCCCGAGGGTAGTTAACACTGAAGCTTTCTTT.

This chain links TRBV5-4 with TRBJ1-2; the D is unclear. The length of the CDR3 is 14 residues. From germline, CDR1 is SGHNT and CDR2 YYREEE (reference sequence). V was clipped by 2 bases and J by 4 bases, with 12 bases between them. CDR3 protein: CASSLGRGGYGYTF. The CDR3 bases are TGTGCCAGCAGCTTAGGGCGCGGAGGCTATGGCTACACCTTC.